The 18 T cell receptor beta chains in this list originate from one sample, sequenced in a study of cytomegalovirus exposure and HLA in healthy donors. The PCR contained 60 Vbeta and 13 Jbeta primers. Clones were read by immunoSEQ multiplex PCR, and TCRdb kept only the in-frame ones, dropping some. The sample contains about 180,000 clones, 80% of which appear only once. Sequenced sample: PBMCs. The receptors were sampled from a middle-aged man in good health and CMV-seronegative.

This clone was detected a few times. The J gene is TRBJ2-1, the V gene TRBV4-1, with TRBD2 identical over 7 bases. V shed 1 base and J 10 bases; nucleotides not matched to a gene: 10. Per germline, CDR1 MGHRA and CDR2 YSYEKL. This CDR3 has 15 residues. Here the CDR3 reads CASSQGPGEGAEQFF. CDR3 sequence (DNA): TGCGCCAGCAGCCAAGGGCCCGGGGAGGGTGCGGAGCAGTTCTTC.

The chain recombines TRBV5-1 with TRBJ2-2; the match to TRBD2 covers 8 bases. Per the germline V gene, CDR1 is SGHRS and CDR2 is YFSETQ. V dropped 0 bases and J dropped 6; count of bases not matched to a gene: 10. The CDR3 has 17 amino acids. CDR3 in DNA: TGCGCCAGCAGCTTGGGGTTCGGCGGGAGGAGTCCCGGGGAGCTGTTTTTT. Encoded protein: CASSLGFGGRSPGELFF.

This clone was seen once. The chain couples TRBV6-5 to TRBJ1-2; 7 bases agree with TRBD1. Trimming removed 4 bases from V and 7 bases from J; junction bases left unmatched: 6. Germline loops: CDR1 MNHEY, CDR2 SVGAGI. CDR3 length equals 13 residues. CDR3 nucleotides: TGTGCCAGCAGTTTCGACAGGGCCGTTGGCTACACCTTC. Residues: CASSFDRAVGYTF.

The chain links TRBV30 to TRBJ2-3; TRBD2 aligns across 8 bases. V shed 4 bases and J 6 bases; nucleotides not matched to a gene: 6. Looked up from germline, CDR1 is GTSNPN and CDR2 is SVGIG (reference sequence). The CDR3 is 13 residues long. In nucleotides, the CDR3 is TGTGCCTGGAAAGCGGGAGTCTCCGATACGCAGTATTTT. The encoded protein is CAWKAGVSDTQYF.

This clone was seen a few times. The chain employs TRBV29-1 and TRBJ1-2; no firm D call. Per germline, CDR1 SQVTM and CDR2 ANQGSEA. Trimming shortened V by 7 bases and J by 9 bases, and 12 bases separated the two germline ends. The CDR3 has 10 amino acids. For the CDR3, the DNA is TGCAGCGGGGGAGAGGATAGCTACACCTTC. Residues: CSGGEDSYTF.

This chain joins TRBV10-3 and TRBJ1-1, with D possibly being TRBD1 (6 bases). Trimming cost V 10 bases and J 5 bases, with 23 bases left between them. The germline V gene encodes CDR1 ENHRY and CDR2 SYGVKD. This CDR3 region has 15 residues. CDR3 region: CATKGDTSLKTEAFF. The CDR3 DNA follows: TGTGCCACCAAAGGGGACACTTCTCTAAAGACTGAAGCTTTCTTT.

In DNA form, the CDR3 reads TGTGCCAATCAGGCAGATGGCGGGGCGAACACCGGGGAGCTGTTTTTT. This sequence encodes CANQADGGANTGELFF. This rearrangement joins TRBV10-3 to TRBJ2-2; TRBD2 is a possible D gene (6 bases). This CDR3 has 16 amino acids. Germline CDR1 ENHRY, CDR2 SYGVKD. The ends were cut back, 10 bases at V and 0 bases at J, with 18 bases in the middle.

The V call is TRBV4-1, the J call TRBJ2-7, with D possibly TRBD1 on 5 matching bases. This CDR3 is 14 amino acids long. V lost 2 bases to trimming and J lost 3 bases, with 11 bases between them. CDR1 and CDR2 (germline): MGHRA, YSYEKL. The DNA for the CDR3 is TGCGCCAGCAGCCAACAGTCAGGGAACTACGAGCAGTACTTC. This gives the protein CASSQQSGNYEQYF.

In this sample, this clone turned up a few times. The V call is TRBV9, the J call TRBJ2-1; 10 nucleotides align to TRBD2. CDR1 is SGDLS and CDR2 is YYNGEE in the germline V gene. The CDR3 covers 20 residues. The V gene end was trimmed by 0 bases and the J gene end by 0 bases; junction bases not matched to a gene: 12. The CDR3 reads CASSVGTSGMADSSYNEQFF. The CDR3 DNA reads TGTGCCAGCAGCGTAGGCACTAGCGGGATGGCTGATAGCTCCTACAATGAGCAGTTCTTC.

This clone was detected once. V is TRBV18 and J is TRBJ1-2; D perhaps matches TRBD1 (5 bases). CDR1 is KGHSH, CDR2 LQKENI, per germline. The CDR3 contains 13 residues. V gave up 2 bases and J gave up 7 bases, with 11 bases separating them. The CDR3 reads CASSPGPQGGYTF. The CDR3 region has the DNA TGTGCCAGCTCACCAGGGCCCCAGGGTGGCTACACCTTC.

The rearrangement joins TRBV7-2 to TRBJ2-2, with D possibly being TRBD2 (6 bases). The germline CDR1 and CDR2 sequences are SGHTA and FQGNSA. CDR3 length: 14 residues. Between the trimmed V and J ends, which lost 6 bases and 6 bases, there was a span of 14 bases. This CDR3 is CASSQPGGPGELFF. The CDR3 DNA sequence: TGTGCCAGCAGTCAGCCCGGGGGTCCCGGGGAGCTGTTTTTT.

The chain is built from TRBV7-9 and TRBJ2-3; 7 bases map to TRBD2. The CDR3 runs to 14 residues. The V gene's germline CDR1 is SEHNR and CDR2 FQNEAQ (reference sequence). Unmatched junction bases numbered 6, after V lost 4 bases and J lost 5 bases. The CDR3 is CASSSRGEQDTQYF. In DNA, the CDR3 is TGTGCCAGCAGCTCTCGGGGGGAACAAGATACGCAGTATTTT. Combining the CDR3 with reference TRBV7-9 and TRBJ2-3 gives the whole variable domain DTGVSQNPRHKITKRGQNVTFRCDPISEHNRLYWYRQTLGQGPEFLTYFQNEAQLEKSRLLSDRFSAERPKGSFSTLEIQRTEQGDSAMYLCASSSRGEQDTQYFGPGTRLTVL.

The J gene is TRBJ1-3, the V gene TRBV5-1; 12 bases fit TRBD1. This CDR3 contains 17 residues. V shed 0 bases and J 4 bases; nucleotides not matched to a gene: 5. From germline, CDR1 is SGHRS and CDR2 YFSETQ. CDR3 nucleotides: TGCGCCAGCAGCTTGGAGGGACAGGGGGCGAGGGGAAACACCATATATTTT. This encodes CASSLEGQGARGNTIYF.

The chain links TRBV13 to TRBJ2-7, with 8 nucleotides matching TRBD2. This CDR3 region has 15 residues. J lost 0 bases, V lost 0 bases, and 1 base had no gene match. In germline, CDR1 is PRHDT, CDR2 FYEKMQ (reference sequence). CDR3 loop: CASSLGGRASYEQYF. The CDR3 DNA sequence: TGTGCCAGCAGCTTAGGCGGGAGGGCCTCCTACGAGCAGTACTTC.

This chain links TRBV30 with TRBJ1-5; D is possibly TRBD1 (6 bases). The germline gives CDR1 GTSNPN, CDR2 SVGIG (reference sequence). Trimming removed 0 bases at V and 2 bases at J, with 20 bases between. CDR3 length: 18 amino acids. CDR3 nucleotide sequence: TGTGCCTGGAGTGTATTCACACAGGGAGAGGTAGGCAATCAGCCCCAGCATTTT. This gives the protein CAWSVFTQGEVGNQPQHF. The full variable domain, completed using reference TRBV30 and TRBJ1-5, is SQTIHQWPATLVQPVGSPLSLECTVEGTSNPNLYWYRQAAGRGLQLLFYSVGIGQISSEVPQNLSASRPQDRQFILSSKKLLLSDSGFYLCAWSVFTQGEVGNQPQHFGDGTRLSIL.

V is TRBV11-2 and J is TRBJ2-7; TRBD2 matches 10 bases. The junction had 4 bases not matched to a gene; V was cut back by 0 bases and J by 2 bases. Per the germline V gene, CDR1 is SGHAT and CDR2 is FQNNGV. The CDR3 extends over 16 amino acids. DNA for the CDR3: TGTGCCAGCAGCTTAGATAGCGGGGGGTTCACCTACGAGCAGTACTTC. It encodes CASSLDSGGFTYEQYF.

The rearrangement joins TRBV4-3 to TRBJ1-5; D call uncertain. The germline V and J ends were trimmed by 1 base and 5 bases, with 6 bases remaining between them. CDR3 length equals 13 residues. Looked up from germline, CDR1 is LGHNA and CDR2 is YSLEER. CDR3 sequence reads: CASSQVLYQPQHF. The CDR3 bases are TGCGCCAGCAGCCAAGTTCTCTATCAGCCCCAGCATTTT.

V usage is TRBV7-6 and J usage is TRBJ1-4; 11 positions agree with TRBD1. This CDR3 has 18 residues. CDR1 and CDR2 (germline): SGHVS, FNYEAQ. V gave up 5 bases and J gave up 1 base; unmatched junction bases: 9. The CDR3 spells CASSLGDRGSGTNEKLFF. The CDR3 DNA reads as TGTGCCAGCAGCCTGGGGGACAGGGGGTCGGGAACTAATGAAAAACTGTTTTTT.